Included here is one T cell receptor (beta chain) sequence, with context. The sample is drawn from a study of OX40 agonist ivuxolimab in advanced cancers. Background on the study: Among those enrolled, mean age was 60 years (range about 23 to 79) and 82.7% were male.

The method was immunoSEQ multiplex PCR; TCRdb's version includes in-frame clones alone and lacks a portion of them. This sample carries approximately 80,000 clones, roughly 89% of them seen once, and the ten largest clones take approximately 0.19%. The sequence derives from an adult with an advanced solid tumor such as melanoma, head and neck, liver or kidney cancer. The source material was CD4+ or CD8+ T cells sorted from blood, sampled in a trial of the OX40 agonist ivuxolimab.

The chain's CDR3 is CASSETGLAGGLWYNEQFF. In DNA, the CDR3 is TGTGCCAGCAGTGAGACGGGACTAGCGGGGGGGCTCTGGTACAATGAGCAGTTCTTC. The chain carries TRBV6-1 and TRBJ2-1; TRBD2 agrees at 16 bases. After removal of 3 bases from V and 4 bases from J, the junction contained 9 bases not matched to a gene. The CDR3 spans 19 residues. The germline gives CDR1 MNHNS, CDR2 SASEGT.